This is a list of T cell receptor beta chains from one sample in a study of T cell changes during pregnancy in multiple sclerosis. Measured with immunoSEQ multiplex PCR; TCRdb has only the in-frame clones, and not every one. This table has around 42,000 clones, approximately 91% appearing once. The sequenced sample was CD4+ T cells from peripheral blood mononuclear cells, obtained in the second trimester of pregnancy. The receptors were sampled from a female donor in good health, enrolled as a control in a pregnancy study. Both conserved end residues are part of each CDR3. Fields, in order: CDR3 protein, J gene, V gene.

CASSRAGTGGHEQYF	TRBJ2-7	TRBV9
CASSLGLAGITGELFF	TRBJ2-2	TRBV7-2
CASSAGWSSYEQYF	TRBJ2-7	TRBV6-5
CASSHRTGQGGWETQYF	TRBJ2-5	TRBV19
CAWTSGVSTDTQYF	TRBJ2-3	TRBV30
CASRQTSGIVEQFF	TRBJ2-1	TRBV6-6
CASSLKRGGWDEQFF	TRBJ2-1	TRBV5-1
CASSEEPPLLAGVGGDTQYF	TRBJ2-3	TRBV6-1
CASSIAGQGNSGGSSNEQFF	TRBJ2-1	TRBV19
CASSPGLLAGELFF	TRBJ2-2	TRBV2
CASSLGTLNTEAFF	TRBJ1-1	TRBV7-3
CASRVGGQETQYF	TRBJ2-5	TRBV19
CASSLPGIRSDEQFF	TRBJ2-1	TRBV6-6
CASRQGDTQYF	TRBJ2-3	TRBV7-2
CASSLNRGLNYGYTF	TRBJ1-2	TRBV11-2
CASRKRMSSYEQYF	TRBJ2-7	TRBV9
CASSEIRGAGGELFF	TRBJ2-2	TRBV2
CASSQGASHLTDTQYF	TRBJ2-3	TRBV25-1
CASSKESTEAFF	TRBJ1-1	TRBV21-1
CASSPGKGANTEAFF	TRBJ1-1	TRBV18
CAWVQGRVADTQYF	TRBJ2-3	TRBV30
CSVDKTGGRTEAFF	TRBJ1-1	TRBV29-1
CASSTSSRKNRGRKGNEQFF	TRBJ2-1	TRBV28
CAISGTDQPQHF	TRBJ1-5	TRBV10-3
CASSFRTATDTQYF	TRBJ2-3	TRBV7-2
CASRLGAETQYF	TRBJ2-5	TRBV2
CASRRRRQETQYF	TRBJ2-5	TRBV28
CASSVREGTDTQYF	TRBJ2-3	TRBV6-1
CSASPGGEQFF	TRBJ2-1	TRBV20-1
CASSLIQGRRNGYTF	TRBJ1-2	TRBV27
CASSSPSAGGITDTQYF	TRBJ2-3	TRBV7-3
CASVPTGTDSYEQYF	TRBJ2-7	TRBV19
CASSLFAQGFTGELFF	TRBJ2-2	TRBV7-3
CASSPRSNSPLHF	TRBJ1-6	TRBV18
CASSPGAGITTDTQYF	TRBJ2-3	TRBV7-3
CAWSAGLAGREDTQYF	TRBJ2-3	TRBV30
CASTFPGTDGYTF	TRBJ1-2	TRBV19